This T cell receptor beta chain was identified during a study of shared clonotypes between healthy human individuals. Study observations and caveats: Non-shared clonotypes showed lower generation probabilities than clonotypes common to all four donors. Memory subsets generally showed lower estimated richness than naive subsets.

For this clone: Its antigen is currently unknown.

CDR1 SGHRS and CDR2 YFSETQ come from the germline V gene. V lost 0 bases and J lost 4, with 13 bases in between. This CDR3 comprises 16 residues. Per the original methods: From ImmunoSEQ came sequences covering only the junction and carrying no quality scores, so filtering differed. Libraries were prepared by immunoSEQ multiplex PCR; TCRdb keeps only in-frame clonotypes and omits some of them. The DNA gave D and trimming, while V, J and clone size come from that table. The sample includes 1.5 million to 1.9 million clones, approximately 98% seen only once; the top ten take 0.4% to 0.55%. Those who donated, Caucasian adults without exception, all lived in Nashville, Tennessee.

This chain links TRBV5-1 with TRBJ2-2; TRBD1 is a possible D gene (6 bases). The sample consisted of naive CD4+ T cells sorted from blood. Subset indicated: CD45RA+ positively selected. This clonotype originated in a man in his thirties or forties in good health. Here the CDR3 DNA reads TGCGCCAGCAGCTTGGAACCAGGGGCTCTCACCGGGGAGCTGTTTTTT. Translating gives CASSLEPGALTGELFF. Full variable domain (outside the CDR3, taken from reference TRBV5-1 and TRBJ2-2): KAGVTQTPRYLIKTRGQQVTLSCSPISGHRSVSWYQQTPGQGLQFLFEYFSETQRNKGNFPGRFSGRQFSNSRSEMNVSTLELGDSALYLCASSLEPGALTGELFFGEGSRLTVL.